A selection of T cell receptor beta chains follows, all from one sample in a study of a mutant IDH1 vaccine in newly diagnosed glioma. Which antigens these TCRs recognize remains unknown. Here immunoSEQ multiplex PCR was the method, and the copy in TCRdb shows in-frame clones only, minus some. Of around 60,000 clones detected, 70% to 90% appear once; the ten largest clones hold over 4%. The sample consisted of PBMCs, taken from a glioma patient whose treatment included an IDH1 peptide vaccine. The receptors stem from a man aged 25-40 years with glioma. CDR3s leave out the opening cysteine and the closing phenylalanine or tryptophan. Fields, in order: V gene, J gene, CDR3 protein.

v_gene: TRBV19; j_gene: TRBJ2-5; CDR3aa: ASRPNGGFGTQY
v_gene: TRBV30; j_gene: TRBJ2-2; CDR3aa: AWKGVRFGTGELF
v_gene: TRBV2; j_gene: TRBJ1-5; CDR3aa: ATSRDRELVQPQH
v_gene: TRBV5-1; j_gene: TRBJ2-2; CDR3aa: ASSLDLGQGQNTGELF
v_gene: TRBV2; j_gene: TRBJ2-7; CDR3aa: ASSLGRKGADEQY
v_gene: TRBV7-2; j_gene: TRBJ1-2; CDR3aa: ASSSPAYRVYGYT
v_gene: TRBV6-6; j_gene: TRBJ1-2; CDR3aa: ASSWDYGYT
v_gene: TRBV9; j_gene: TRBJ2-3; CDR3aa: ASSVDWTSGASTDTQY
v_gene: TRBV10-2; j_gene: TRBJ1-3; CDR3aa: ASSVSRTRLLGNTIY
v_gene: TRBV29-1; j_gene: TRBJ1-6; CDR3aa: SVGAFNSPLH
v_gene: TRBV27; j_gene: TRBJ2-7; CDR3aa: ASSPLGTSGVVYEQY
v_gene: TRBV28; j_gene: TRBJ1-2; CDR3aa: ASRTTGLVYGYT